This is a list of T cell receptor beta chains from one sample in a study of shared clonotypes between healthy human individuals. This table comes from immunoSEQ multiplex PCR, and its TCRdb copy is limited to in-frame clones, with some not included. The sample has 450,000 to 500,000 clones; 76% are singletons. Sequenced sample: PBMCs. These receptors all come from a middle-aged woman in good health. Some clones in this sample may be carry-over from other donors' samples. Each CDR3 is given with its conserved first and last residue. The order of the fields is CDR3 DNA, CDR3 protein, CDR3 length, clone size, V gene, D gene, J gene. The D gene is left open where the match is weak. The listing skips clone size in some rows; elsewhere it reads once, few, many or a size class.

DNA: TGTGCCAGTAGTTTCTGGCAGGGCAATCAGCCCCAGCATTTT; CDR3: CASSFWQGNQPQHF; length: 14; size: .; V: TRBV19; D: .; J: TRBJ1-5
DNA: TGTGCCAGCAATTCAGGGGATCAGCCCCAGCATTTT; CDR3: CASNSGDQPQHF; length: 12; size: few; V: TRBV28; D: .; J: TRBJ1-5
DNA: TGTGCCAGCAGCCCACGACAGGGAGGGAACACTGAAGCTTTCTTT; CDR3: CASSPRQGGNTEAFF; length: 15; size: .; V: TRBV7-8; D: TRBD1; J: TRBJ1-1
DNA: TGTGCCAGTAGTACCGGACTAGCGGGACAGCAGTTCTTC; CDR3: CASSTGLAGQQFF; length: 13; size: once; V: TRBV19; D: TRBD2; J: TRBJ2-1
DNA: TGTGCCAGCAGCCAAGATCGGGCTAGCGGGGCAAACATTCAGTACTTC; CDR3: CASSQDRASGANIQYF; length: 16; size: .; V: TRBV4-2; D: TRBD2; J: TRBJ2-4
DNA: TGTGCCAGCAGTAGAGACACTGAAGCTTTCTTT; CDR3: CASSRDTEAFF; length: 11; size: .; V: TRBV6-6; D: .; J: TRBJ1-1
DNA: TGTGCCAGCAGCTCGGACAGGGGTTACAGCGGGGAGCTGTTTTTT; CDR3: CASSSDRGYSGELFF; length: 15; size: .; V: TRBV5-4; D: TRBD1; J: TRBJ2-2
DNA: TGTGCCAGCAGTGAAGCGCTTATAGGGGGCTCCTACGAGCAGTACTTC; CDR3: CASSEALIGGSYEQYF; length: 16; size: .; V: TRBV2; D: .; J: TRBJ2-7
DNA: TGTGCCAGCAGCGAATCAGCCTGGACAGCTAGAAACATTCAGTACTTC; CDR3: CASSESAWTARNIQYF; length: 16; size: .; V: TRBV6-1; D: .; J: TRBJ2-4
DNA: TGTGCCAGCTCTTACACAACCCACGAGCAGTACTTC; CDR3: CASSYTTHEQYF; length: 12; size: .; V: TRBV2; D: .; J: TRBJ2-7
DNA: TGTGCCAGCAGTTCCCCCGCAGGAGCCCACGAGCAGTACTTC; CDR3: CASSSPAGAHEQYF; length: 14; size: .; V: TRBV6-5; D: .; J: TRBJ2-7
DNA: TGTGCCAGCAGTTTATCGCCCCCAACGGGGGCTGGGGCCAACGTCCTGACTTTC; CDR3: CASSLSPPTGAGANVLTF; length: 18; size: .; V: TRBV27; D: .; J: TRBJ2-6
DNA: TGTGCCAGCAGCTTAAAGTTGGGGGAGGGCCGTAGCGCCAAAAACATTCAGTACTTC; CDR3: CASSLKLGEGRSAKNIQYF; length: 19; size: few; V: TRBV7-3; D: TRBD2; J: TRBJ2-4
DNA: TGCAGCGTTGAAGATCTTCAGACAGGCGGGTCTGGGGCCAACGTCCCGACTTTC; CDR3: CSVEDLQTGGSGANVPTF; length: 18; size: .; V: TRBV29-1; D: .; J: TRBJ2-6
DNA: TGTGCCAGCTCAGCTATGACAGGGGGAGTCAATCAGCCCCAGCATTTT; CDR3: CASSAMTGGVNQPQHF; length: 16; size: .; V: TRBV18; D: TRBD1; J: TRBJ1-5
DNA: TGTGCCAGCGGAACAGGGGAGAGCACCGGGGAGCTGTTTTTT; CDR3: CASGTGESTGELFF; length: 14; size: few; V: TRBV6-1; D: TRBD1; J: TRBJ2-2
DNA: TGTGCCAGCAGTGAATGGCAGTCGGAGACCCAGTACTTC; CDR3: CASSEWQSETQYF; length: 13; size: few; V: TRBV6-1; D: .; J: TRBJ2-5
DNA: TGTGCCAGCAGCCTAGCGGGGAAAGAGACCCAGTACTTC; CDR3: CASSLAGKETQYF; length: 13; size: .; V: TRBV7-9; D: TRBD2; J: TRBJ2-5
DNA: TGTGCCAGCAGCCAAGAGTACAGCTTTGAGCAGTTCTTC; CDR3: CASSQEYSFEQFF; length: 13; size: .; V: TRBV4-2; D: .; J: TRBJ2-1
DNA: TGTGCCAGCAGAACAGGGGAGGTGAACACTGAAGCTTTCTTT; CDR3: CASRTGEVNTEAFF; length: 14; size: .; V: TRBV21-1; D: .; J: TRBJ1-1
DNA: TGTGCCAGCTCACCACCGGGAGGGGACCTCTATGGCTACACCTTC; CDR3: CASSPPGGDLYGYTF; length: 15; size: .; V: TRBV18; D: .; J: TRBJ1-2
DNA: TGCGCCAGCAGCCCGGACAGGCCGACCTCTGAGACCCAGTACTTC; CDR3: CASSPDRPTSETQYF; length: 15; size: .; V: TRBV5-1; D: TRBD1; J: TRBJ2-5
DNA: TGCGCCAGCAGCTTGATCCCCTTGCAACTAGCGGGAGGACAGCAGGGGCAGTACTTC; CDR3: CASSLIPLQLAGGQQGQYF; length: 19; size: .; V: TRBV5-1; D: TRBD2; J: TRBJ2-7
DNA: TGTGCCAGCTCACCAACGGACAGGATAGTAACTGAAGCTTTCTTT; CDR3: CASSPTDRIVTEAFF; length: 15; size: few; V: TRBV18; D: TRBD1; J: TRBJ1-1
DNA: TGTGCCAGCTCTCCGCCGGGGTCCGAAAAGCAGTACTTC; CDR3: CASSPPGSEKQYF; length: 13; size: .; V: TRBV18; D: .; J: TRBJ2-7
DNA: TGCGCCAGCAGTGATCCAAGAAATAGCAATCAGCCCCAGCATTTT; CDR3: CASSDPRNSNQPQHF; length: 15; size: few; V: TRBV10-2; D: .; J: TRBJ1-5
DNA: TGTGCCAGCAGCCCAGCTGGCGGGACAGGTCAAGAGACCCAGTACTTC; CDR3: CASSPAGGTGQETQYF; length: 16; size: once; V: TRBV7-3; D: TRBD1; J: TRBJ2-5
DNA: TGTGCCTGGAGCCTTACTAGGGGACGGGGCGGGGAGCTGTTTTTT; CDR3: CAWSLTRGRGGELFF; length: 15; size: .; V: TRBV30; D: .; J: TRBJ2-2
DNA: TGTGCCAGCACTACACAGGAGTCTCGGGAGCAGTACTTC; CDR3: CASTTQESREQYF; length: 13; size: .; V: TRBV6-1; D: .; J: TRBJ2-7
DNA: TGCGCCAGCAGCCAAGAAAGCGGGAGCCACCCCGGGGACACCGGGGAGCTGTTTTTT; CDR3: CASSQESGSHPGDTGELFF; length: 19; size: .; V: TRBV4-1; D: TRBD2; J: TRBJ2-2
DNA: TGTGCCACCAGCAGAGGGACTAGCGGAAGCTCCTACAATGAGCAGTTCTTC; CDR3: CATSRGTSGSSYNEQFF; length: 17; size: .; V: TRBV15; D: TRBD2; J: TRBJ2-1
DNA: TGCGCCAGCAGCTTGGAGCTATCGGGGACCCAGTACTTC; CDR3: CASSLELSGTQYF; length: 13; size: .; V: TRBV5-1; D: .; J: TRBJ2-5
DNA: TGTGCCTGGATTGCCGGGAGACCCTCATACGGGGAGCTGTTTTTT; CDR3: CAWIAGRPSYGELFF; length: 15; size: .; V: TRBV30; D: .; J: TRBJ2-2
DNA: TGTGCCAGCAGTCCCGGACAGGGTAGTTATCAGCCCCAGCATTTT; CDR3: CASSPGQGSYQPQHF; length: 15; size: .; V: TRBV6-6; D: TRBD1; J: TRBJ1-5
DNA: TGTGCCAGCAGTTACTCTCCAGGGGGAGATGGCTACACCTTC; CDR3: CASSYSPGGDGYTF; length: 14; size: .; V: TRBV6-6; D: TRBD1; J: TRBJ1-2
DNA: TGTGCCAGCAGTTCCCTAGCGGGAGCGAACACCGGGGAGCTGTTTTTT; CDR3: CASSSLAGANTGELFF; length: 16; size: .; V: TRBV6-5; D: TRBD2; J: TRBJ2-2
DNA: TGTGCCAGCAGCGTAGGGAGGGACACTGAAGCTTTCTTT; CDR3: CASSVGRDTEAFF; length: 13; size: .; V: TRBV7-3; D: .; J: TRBJ1-1